These T cell receptor beta chains were read from a single sample in a study of T cells generated in artificial thymic organoids. TCRdb reprocessed the 5' RACE reads via MiXCR and lists one record per CDR3 protein. The sample has thousands of distinct CDR3 sequences, over 25% seen once. Material for sequencing was naive CD8+ T cells from blood. Receptors were obtained from a human donor who gave cord blood stem cells for thymic organoid culture, a cardiac surgery patient who gave postnatal thymus, or a blood donor (not recorded which). Both conserved end residues are part of each CDR3. D genes are given only for firm matches. Clone size is not always given. Where it is, it says once, few, many or a class for expanded clones.

J gene: TRBJ2-1; clone size: few; V gene: TRBV27; D gene: TRBD2; CDR3 DNA: TGTGCCAGCAGTTGGGCCGGGTACGGGACTAGCCATTTCGGCGAGCAGTTCTTC; CDR3 protein: CASSWAGYGTSHFGEQFF
J gene: TRBJ2-3; clone size: few; V gene: TRBV6-1; D gene: .; CDR3 DNA: TGTGCCAGCAGTAATAGACAGGAGGCAGATACGCAGTATTTT; CDR3 protein: CASSNRQEADTQYF
J gene: TRBJ2-5; clone size: .; V gene: TRBV4-3; D gene: .; CDR3 DNA: TGCGCCAGCAGCCAAGACGCTAGCCGAGAAGAGACCCAGTACTTC; CDR3 protein: CASSQDASREETQYF
J gene: TRBJ2-2; clone size: .; V gene: TRBV6-4; D gene: .; CDR3 DNA: TGTGCCGGCAGTGACACAGGCGGCACCGGGGAGCTGTTTTTT; CDR3 protein: CAGSDTGGTGELFF
J gene: TRBJ2-3; clone size: .; V gene: TRBV12-5; D gene: .; CDR3 DNA: TGTGCTAGTGGTTTGGGGAATCCCGATACGCAGTATTTT; CDR3 protein: CASGLGNPDTQYF
J gene: TRBJ2-3; clone size: medium-sized; V gene: TRBV21-1; D gene: .; CDR3 DNA: TGTGCCAGCAGCACCGCCCGACTAGCTCAAAAACCCACAGATACGCAGTATTTT; CDR3 protein: CASSTARLAQKPTDTQYF
J gene: TRBJ2-5; clone size: .; V gene: TRBV7-9; D gene: TRBD2; CDR3 DNA: TGTGCCAGCAGCCCCGGGACTAGCGGGCAAGAGACCCAGTACTTC; CDR3 protein: CASSPGTSGQETQYF
J gene: TRBJ2-5; clone size: .; V gene: TRBV19; D gene: .; CDR3 DNA: TGTGCCAGTAGTATCTCGGGAGTCAGAGAGACCCAGTACTTC; CDR3 protein: CASSISGVRETQYF
J gene: TRBJ2-7; clone size: few; V gene: TRBV29-1; D gene: .; CDR3 DNA: TGCAGCGTTGAAGATCGGGGAGGGGGCCGCTACGAGCAGTACTTC; CDR3 protein: CSVEDRGGGRYEQYF
J gene: TRBJ1-1; clone size: .; V gene: TRBV4-1; D gene: .; CDR3 DNA: TGCGCCAGCAGCCAAGATATGGGGGCAATGAGCACTGAAGCTTTCTTT; CDR3 protein: CASSQDMGAMSTEAFF
J gene: TRBJ2-2; clone size: .; V gene: TRBV12-3/TRBV12-4; D gene: .; CDR3 DNA: TGTGCCAGCAGTTTTAGCCACACCGGGGAGCCGTTTTTT; CDR3 protein: CASSFSHTGEPFF
J gene: TRBJ2-1; clone size: .; V gene: TRBV29-1; D gene: .; CDR3 DNA: TGCAGCGTTGCAGGGAGGAGCGGAAGCTCCTACAATGAGCAGTTCTTC; CDR3 protein: CSVAGRSGSSYNEQFF
J gene: TRBJ2-7; clone size: medium-sized; V gene: TRBV4-1; D gene: .; CDR3 DNA: TGCGCCAGCAGCCAAGTACGAGATCCCTCCTACGAGCAGTACTTC; CDR3 protein: CASSQVRDPSYEQYF
J gene: TRBJ2-3; clone size: .; V gene: TRBV12-3/TRBV12-4; D gene: TRBD2; CDR3 DNA: TGTGCCAGCAGTTCTATCCCCAGTCGGACTAGCGGGGGGGAAGATACGCAGTATTTT; CDR3 protein: CASSSIPSRTSGGEDTQYF
J gene: TRBJ2-7; clone size: .; V gene: TRBV7-9; D gene: .; CDR3 DNA: TGTGCCAGCAGCTTAGTTGCAGGGTCCTACGAGCAGTACTTC; CDR3 protein: CASSLVAGSYEQYF
J gene: TRBJ1-2; clone size: medium-sized; V gene: TRBV19; D gene: TRBD1; CDR3 DNA: TGTGCCAGTCACCACTCATGGGGACAGGGGGTTGATGGCTACACCTTC; CDR3 protein: CASHHSWGQGVDGYTF
J gene: TRBJ1-4; clone size: .; V gene: TRBV7-9; D gene: .; CDR3 DNA: TGTGCCAGCAGCTACACAGGGTCTAATGAAAAACTGTTTTTT; CDR3 protein: CASSYTGSNEKLFF
J gene: TRBJ2-1; clone size: .; V gene: TRBV4-1; D gene: .; CDR3 DNA: TGCGCCAGCAGCAGGGGACAAGAGCAGCTCTTC; CDR3 protein: CASSRGQEQLF
J gene: TRBJ2-5; clone size: .; V gene: TRBV11-2; D gene: TRBD2; CDR3 DNA: TGTGCCAGCAGCCCCTTCTATGGGCGGGAGGGCGGACAACAAGAGACCCAGTACTTC; CDR3 protein: CASSPFYGREGGQQETQYF
J gene: TRBJ1-1; clone size: medium-sized; V gene: TRBV5-5; D gene: .; CDR3 DNA: TGTGCCAGCAGCTTGAGAGTCGGCACTGAAGCTTTCTTT; CDR3 protein: CASSLRVGTEAFF
J gene: TRBJ1-5; clone size: .; V gene: TRBV11-1; D gene: .; CDR3 DNA: TGTGCCAGCAGCCTAGCCTACGACCGGGACATGGTACGGCCCCAGCATTTT; CDR3 protein: CASSLAYDRDMVRPQHF
J gene: TRBJ2-5; clone size: .; V gene: TRBV7-9; D gene: TRBD1; CDR3 DNA: TGTGCCAGCAGGTCAGGGGGCTGGCAAGAGACCCAGTACTTC; CDR3 protein: CASRSGGWQETQYF
J gene: TRBJ2-7; clone size: few; V gene: TRBV7-6; D gene: TRBD1; CDR3 DNA: TGTGCCAGCAGCTTAAAACTCAGGGGGCCCGAGCAGTACTTC; CDR3 protein: CASSLKLRGPEQYF
J gene: TRBJ1-1; clone size: .; V gene: TRBV4-1; D gene: .; CDR3 DNA: TGCGCCAGCAGCCAAGTGGACCACGTGAACACTGAAGCTTTCTTT; CDR3 protein: CASSQVDHVNTEAFF
J gene: TRBJ2-7; clone size: medium-sized; V gene: TRBV27; D gene: .; CDR3 DNA: TGTGCCAGCAGCGACGGTCTATCCTACGAGCAGTACTTC; CDR3 protein: CASSDGLSYEQYF
J gene: TRBJ2-2; clone size: few; V gene: TRBV7-9; D gene: TRBD2; CDR3 DNA: TGTGCCAGCAGCTTCGCCGGGAGGGCCTCCGGGGAGCGGTTTTTT; CDR3 protein: CASSFAGRASGERFF
J gene: TRBJ2-7; clone size: .; V gene: TRBV4-1; D gene: TRBD1; CDR3 DNA: TGCGCCAGCAGCCCCCCTTGGACAGGGGGCGGGCAGTACTTC; CDR3 protein: CASSPPWTGGGQYF
J gene: TRBJ2-7; clone size: medium-sized; V gene: TRBV7-6; D gene: TRBD2; CDR3 DNA: TGTGCCAGCAGCTTAGTTAGCGGGAGCTTCTACGAGCAGTACTTC; CDR3 protein: CASSLVSGSFYEQYF
J gene: TRBJ1-1; clone size: .; V gene: TRBV15; D gene: .; CDR3 DNA: TGTGCCACCAGCAGATCAGAGAACACTGAAGCTTTCTTT; CDR3 protein: CATSRSENTEAFF
J gene: TRBJ1-6; clone size: few; V gene: TRBV19; D gene: .; CDR3 DNA: TGTGCCAGTAGTGCGCTCGAGAGCTCCTATAATTCACCCCTCCACTTT; CDR3 protein: CASSALESSYNSPLHF
J gene: TRBJ1-5; clone size: medium-sized; V gene: TRBV6-2/TRBV6-3; D gene: TRBD1; CDR3 DNA: TGTGCCAGCAGTTACGACGGACAGGGGATCCCCCTGGGTAATCAGCCCCAGCATTTT; CDR3 protein: CASSYDGQGIPLGNQPQHF
J gene: TRBJ2-7; clone size: .; V gene: TRBV6-2/TRBV6-3; D gene: .; CDR3 DNA: TGTGCCAGCAGTTACTCGAGCATTGGGGGATACTTC; CDR3 protein: CASSYSSIGGYF
J gene: TRBJ2-2; clone size: few; V gene: TRBV2; D gene: .; CDR3 DNA: TGTGCCAGCGAAATGGGCCCAACGGCGAACACCGGGGAGCTGTTTTTT; CDR3 protein: CASEMGPTANTGELFF
J gene: TRBJ2-2; clone size: medium-sized; V gene: TRBV27; D gene: TRBD2; CDR3 DNA: TGTGCCAGCAGTTCTTGGACTAGCGGGGTCGCGAACACCGGGGAGCTGTTTTTT; CDR3 protein: CASSSWTSGVANTGELFF
J gene: TRBJ2-7; clone size: .; V gene: TRBV29-1; D gene: .; CDR3 DNA: TGCAGCGTGATAAACAGGGAAAGCTCCTACGAGCAGTACTTC; CDR3 protein: CSVINRESSYEQYF
J gene: TRBJ2-7; clone size: .; V gene: TRBV27; D gene: .; CDR3 DNA: TGTGCCAGCAGTTTATCGCGGGGCCCCTACGAGCAGTACTTC; CDR3 protein: CASSLSRGPYEQYF
J gene: TRBJ1-2; clone size: few; V gene: TRBV5-5; D gene: TRBD1; CDR3 DNA: TGTGCCAGCAGCGCGGGACAGGGAGTCTACGGCTACACCTTC; CDR3 protein: CASSAGQGVYGYTF
J gene: TRBJ2-7; clone size: medium-sized; V gene: TRBV7-9; D gene: .; CDR3 DNA: TGTGCCAGCAGCTTACGACAGAGCTACGAGCAGTACTTC; CDR3 protein: CASSLRQSYEQYF
J gene: TRBJ1-5; clone size: few; V gene: TRBV7-9; D gene: TRBD1; CDR3 DNA: TGTGCCAGCAGCCTGACAGGGGGCAGCCAGCCCCAGCATTTT; CDR3 protein: CASSLTGGSQPQHF
J gene: TRBJ2-2; clone size: .; V gene: TRBV28; D gene: TRBD1; CDR3 DNA: TGTGCCAGCAGACCACCGGGACAGGGGTCATCCGGGGAGCTGTTTTTT; CDR3 protein: CASRPPGQGSSGELFF
J gene: TRBJ2-1; clone size: medium-sized; V gene: TRBV5-1; D gene: .; CDR3 DNA: TGCGCCAGCACCCTGAGCTCCTACAATGAGCAGTTCTTC; CDR3 protein: CASTLSSYNEQFF
J gene: TRBJ2-5; clone size: medium-sized; V gene: TRBV7-3; D gene: TRBD2; CDR3 DNA: TGTGCCAGCAGCTCGGGACTGCGGGGGGCCCAGTACTTC; CDR3 protein: CASSSGLRGAQYF
J gene: TRBJ2-7; clone size: medium-sized; V gene: TRBV29-1; D gene: TRBD1; CDR3 DNA: TGCAGCGTAAGTCGGGACAGGGAATCCTACGAGCAGTACTTC; CDR3 protein: CSVSRDRESYEQYF
J gene: TRBJ1-5; clone size: few; V gene: TRBV27; D gene: .; CDR3 DNA: TGTGCCAGCAGTTGGCGGGGGAATCAGCCCCAGCATTTT; CDR3 protein: CASSWRGNQPQHF
J gene: TRBJ2-5; clone size: medium-sized; V gene: TRBV4-1; D gene: .; CDR3 DNA: TGCGCCAGCAGCGCCCTCCCCCCTTCTCCTAAAGAGACCCAGTACTTC; CDR3 protein: CASSALPPSPKETQYF
J gene: TRBJ1-2; clone size: .; V gene: TRBV28; D gene: .; CDR3 DNA: TGTGCCAGCAGTTTACCCGCCCTAGGGCTTGACTATGGCTACACCTTC; CDR3 protein: CASSLPALGLDYGYTF
J gene: TRBJ2-1; clone size: .; V gene: TRBV5-1; D gene: TRBD2; CDR3 DNA: TGCGCCAGCAGCCTCAGACTACTAGCGGGGGGGCTTTATGAGCAGTTCTTC; CDR3 protein: CASSLRLLAGGLYEQFF
J gene: TRBJ2-1; clone size: medium-sized; V gene: TRBV7-9; D gene: .; CDR3 DNA: TGTGCCAGCAGCTCTCCAAAGGGGAGCGATTCCTACAATGAGCAGTTCTTC; CDR3 protein: CASSSPKGSDSYNEQFF
J gene: TRBJ2-7; clone size: .; V gene: TRBV5-8; D gene: TRBD1; CDR3 DNA: TGTGCCAACAGCTTGCGGGACAGGGGCAACGAGCAGTACTTC; CDR3 protein: CANSLRDRGNEQYF
J gene: TRBJ2-7; clone size: .; V gene: TRBV7-8; D gene: .; CDR3 DNA: TGTGCCAGCAGCTTACCCGGACTTAACGAGCAGTACTTC; CDR3 protein: CASSLPGLNEQYF
J gene: TRBJ1-1; clone size: .; V gene: TRBV27; D gene: .; CDR3 DNA: TGTGCCAGCAGTGGCGCCCCTGGAGCCACTGAAGCTTTCTTT; CDR3 protein: CASSGAPGATEAFF
J gene: TRBJ2-2; clone size: .; V gene: TRBV7-9; D gene: .; CDR3 DNA: TGTGCCAGCGGGGGCCTGAACACCGGGGAGCTGTTTTTT; CDR3 protein: CASGGLNTGELFF
J gene: TRBJ1-2; clone size: .; V gene: TRBV10-3; D gene: .; CDR3 DNA: TGTGCCATCAGCGTCGATGGGCGGGATGGCTACACCTTC; CDR3 protein: CAISVDGRDGYTF
J gene: TRBJ1-1; clone size: .; V gene: TRBV6-5; D gene: .; CDR3 DNA: TGTGCCAGCAGATCCGAGGGGCAGGGGCTATTGAACACTGAAGCTTTCTTT; CDR3 protein: CASRSEGQGLLNTEAFF
J gene: TRBJ2-7; clone size: .; V gene: TRBV4-1; D gene: TRBD2; CDR3 DNA: TGCGCCAGCAGCCTTCGAGCGGGGGGCCCCTACGAGCAGTACTTC; CDR3 protein: CASSLRAGGPYEQYF